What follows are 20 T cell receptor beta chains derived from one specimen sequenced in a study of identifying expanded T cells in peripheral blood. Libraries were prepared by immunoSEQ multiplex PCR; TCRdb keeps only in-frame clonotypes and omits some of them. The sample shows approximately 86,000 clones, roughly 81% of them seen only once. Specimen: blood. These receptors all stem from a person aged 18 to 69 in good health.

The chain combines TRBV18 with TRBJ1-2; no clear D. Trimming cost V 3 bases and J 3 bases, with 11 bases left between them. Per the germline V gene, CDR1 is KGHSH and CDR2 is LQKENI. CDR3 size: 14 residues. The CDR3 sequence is CASSPRTGDYGYTF. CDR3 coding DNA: TGTGCCAGCTCACCTCGGACGGGCGACTATGGCTACACCTTC.

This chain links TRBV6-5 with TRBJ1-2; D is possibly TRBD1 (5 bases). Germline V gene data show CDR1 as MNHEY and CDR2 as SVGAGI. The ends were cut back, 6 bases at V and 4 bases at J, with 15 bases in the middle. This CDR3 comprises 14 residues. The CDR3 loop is CASRQGLGLYGYTF. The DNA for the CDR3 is TGTGCCAGCAGGCAGGGACTAGGGCTCTATGGCTACACCTTC.

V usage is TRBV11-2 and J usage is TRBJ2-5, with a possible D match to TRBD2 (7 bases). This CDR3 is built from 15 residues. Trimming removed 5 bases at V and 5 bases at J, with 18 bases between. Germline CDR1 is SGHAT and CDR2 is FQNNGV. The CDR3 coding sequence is TGTGCCAGCAGCCCCCGGGGGGCGGATGTGGAGACCCAGTACTTC. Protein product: CASSPRGADVETQYF.

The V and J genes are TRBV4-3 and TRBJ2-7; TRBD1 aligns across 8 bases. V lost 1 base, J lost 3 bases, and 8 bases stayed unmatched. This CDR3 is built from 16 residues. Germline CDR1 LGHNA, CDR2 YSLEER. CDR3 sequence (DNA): TGCGCCAGCAGCCAAGGTATGGGACAGGCATTCTACGAGCAGTACTTC. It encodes CASSQGMGQAFYEQYF.

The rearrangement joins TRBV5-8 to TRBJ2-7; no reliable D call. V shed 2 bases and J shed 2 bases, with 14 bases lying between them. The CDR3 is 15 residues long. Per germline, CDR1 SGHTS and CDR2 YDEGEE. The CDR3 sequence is CASSFLGLGTYEQYF. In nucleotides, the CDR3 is TGTGCCAGCAGCTTCCTCGGTCTCGGTACCTACGAGCAGTACTTC.

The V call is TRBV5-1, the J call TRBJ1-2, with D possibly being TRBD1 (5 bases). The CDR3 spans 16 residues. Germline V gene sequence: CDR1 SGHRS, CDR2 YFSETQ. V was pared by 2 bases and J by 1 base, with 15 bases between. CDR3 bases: TGCGCCAGCAGCTTAAAACCCTTGGACATTAACTATGGCTACACCTTC. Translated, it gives CASSLKPLDINYGYTF.

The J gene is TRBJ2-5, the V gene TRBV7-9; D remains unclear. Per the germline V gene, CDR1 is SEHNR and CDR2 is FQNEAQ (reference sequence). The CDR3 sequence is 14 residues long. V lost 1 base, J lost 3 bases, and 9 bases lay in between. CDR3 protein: CASSLGPREETQYF. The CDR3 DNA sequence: TGTGCCAGCAGCTTAGGGCCTCGAGAAGAGACCCAGTACTTC. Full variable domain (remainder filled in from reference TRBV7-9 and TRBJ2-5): DTGVSQNPRHKITKRGQNVTFRCDPISEHNRLYWYRQTLGQGPEFLTYFQNEAQLEKSRLLSDRFSAERPKGSFSTLEIQRTEQGDSAMYLCASSLGPREETQYFGPGTRLLVL.

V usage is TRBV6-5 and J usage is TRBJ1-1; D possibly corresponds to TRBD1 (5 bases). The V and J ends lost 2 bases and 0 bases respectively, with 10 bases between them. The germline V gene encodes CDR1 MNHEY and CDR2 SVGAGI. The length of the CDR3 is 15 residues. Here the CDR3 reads CASSYGAPMNTEAFF. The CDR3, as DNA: TGTGCCAGCAGTTACGGGGCCCCCATGAACACTGAAGCTTTCTTT.

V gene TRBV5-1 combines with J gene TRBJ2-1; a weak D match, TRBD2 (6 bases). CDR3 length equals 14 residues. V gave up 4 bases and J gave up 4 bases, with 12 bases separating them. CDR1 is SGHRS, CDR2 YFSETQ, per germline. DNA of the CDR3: TGCGCCAGCAGCGGAGGGGTGTCGTACAATGAGCAGTTCTTC. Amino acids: CASSGGVSYNEQFF. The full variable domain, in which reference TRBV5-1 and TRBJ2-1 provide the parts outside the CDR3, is KAGVTQTPRYLIKTRGQQVTLSCSPISGHRSVSWYQQTPGQGLQFLFEYFSETQRNKGNFPGRFSGRQFSNSRSEMNVSTLELGDSALYLCASSGGVSYNEQFFGPGTRLTVL.

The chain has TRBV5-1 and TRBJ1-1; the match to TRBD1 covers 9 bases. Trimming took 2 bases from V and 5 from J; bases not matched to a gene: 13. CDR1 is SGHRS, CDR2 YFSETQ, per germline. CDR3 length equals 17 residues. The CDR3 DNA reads TGCGCCAGCAGCTTCGACCGTTGGACAGGGGTGGTTACTGAAGCTTTCTTT. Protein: CASSFDRWTGVVTEAFF.

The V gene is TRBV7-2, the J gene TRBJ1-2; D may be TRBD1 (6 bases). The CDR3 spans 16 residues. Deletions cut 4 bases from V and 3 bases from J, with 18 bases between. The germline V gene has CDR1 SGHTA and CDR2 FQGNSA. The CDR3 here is CASSSQTGSAHYGYTF. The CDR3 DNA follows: TGTGCCAGCAGCTCCCAGACAGGTAGCGCCCACTATGGCTACACCTTC.

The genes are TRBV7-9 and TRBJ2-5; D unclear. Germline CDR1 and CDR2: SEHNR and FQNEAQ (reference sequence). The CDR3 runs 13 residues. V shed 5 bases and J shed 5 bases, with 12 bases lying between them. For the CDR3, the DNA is TGTGCCAGCAGCCCGAATGGGTACGAGACCCAGTACTTC. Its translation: CASSPNGYETQYF.

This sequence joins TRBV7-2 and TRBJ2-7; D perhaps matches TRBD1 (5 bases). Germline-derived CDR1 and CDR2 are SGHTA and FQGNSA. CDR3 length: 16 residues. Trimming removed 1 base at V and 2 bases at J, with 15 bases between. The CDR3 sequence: CASSLEGRVGPYEQYF. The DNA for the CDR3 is TGTGCCAGCAGCTTAGAAGGCAGGGTGGGCCCCTACGAGCAGTACTTC.

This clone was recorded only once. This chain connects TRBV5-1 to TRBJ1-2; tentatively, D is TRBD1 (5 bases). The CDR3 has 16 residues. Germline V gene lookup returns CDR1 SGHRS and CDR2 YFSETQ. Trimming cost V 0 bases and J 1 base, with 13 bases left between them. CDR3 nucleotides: TGCGCCAGCAGCTTGGGAGGGACCGCAGATAACTATGGCTACACCTTC. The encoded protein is CASSLGGTADNYGYTF.

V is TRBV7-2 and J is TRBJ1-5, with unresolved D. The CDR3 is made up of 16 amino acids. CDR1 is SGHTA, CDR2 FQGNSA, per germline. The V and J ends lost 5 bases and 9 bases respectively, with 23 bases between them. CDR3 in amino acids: CASSPAGDPLLGPQHF. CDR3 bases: TGTGCCAGCAGCCCCGCGGGAGACCCACTGTTAGGGCCCCAGCATTTT.

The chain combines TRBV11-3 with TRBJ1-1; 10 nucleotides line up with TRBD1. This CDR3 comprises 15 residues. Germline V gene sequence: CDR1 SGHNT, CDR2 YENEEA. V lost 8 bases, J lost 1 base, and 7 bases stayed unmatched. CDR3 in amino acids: CASGDRGLGNTEAFF. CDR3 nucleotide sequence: TGTGCCAGCGGAGACAGGGGGCTGGGGAACACTGAAGCTTTCTTT.

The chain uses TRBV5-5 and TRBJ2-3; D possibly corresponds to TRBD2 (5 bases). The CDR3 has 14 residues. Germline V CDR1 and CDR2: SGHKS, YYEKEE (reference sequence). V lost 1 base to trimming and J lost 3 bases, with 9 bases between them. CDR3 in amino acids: CASSLYEGTDTQYF. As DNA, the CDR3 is TGTGCCAGCAGCTTGTACGAGGGAACAGATACGCAGTATTTT.

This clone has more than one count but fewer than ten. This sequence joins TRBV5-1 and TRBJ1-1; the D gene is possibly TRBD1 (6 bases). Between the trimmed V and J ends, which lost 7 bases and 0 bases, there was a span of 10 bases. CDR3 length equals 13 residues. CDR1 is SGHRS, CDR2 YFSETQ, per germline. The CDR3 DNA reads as TGCGCCAGCGCCCAGGGGATGAACACTGAAGCTTTCTTT. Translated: CASAQGMNTEAFF.

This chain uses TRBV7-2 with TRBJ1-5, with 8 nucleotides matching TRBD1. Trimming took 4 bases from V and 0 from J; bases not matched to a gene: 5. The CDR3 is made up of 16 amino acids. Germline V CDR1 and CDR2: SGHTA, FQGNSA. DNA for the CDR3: TGTGCCAGCAGCTCTAGAGGACAGGGTAGCAATCAGCCCCAGCATTTT. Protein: CASSSRGQGSNQPQHF.

CDR3 sequence: CASSSKQVNPYNEQFF. The CDR3 region has the DNA TGTGCCAGCTCATCGAAACAGGTTAATCCCTACAATGAGCAGTTCTTC. The V and J genes are TRBV18 and TRBJ2-1, with D perhaps TRBD1 (5 bases). V shed 5 bases and J shed 2 bases, with 16 bases lying between them. Germline CDR1 reads KGHSH; CDR2 reads LQKENI. The CDR3 totals 16 residues.